The 11 T cell receptor beta chains below all came from one sample that was sequenced in a study of blood T cell repertoires in COVID-19. Generated by immunoSEQ multiplex PCR, the TCRdb table keeps only in-frame clones and is missing some. The repertoire consists of 110,000 to 150,000 clones, with 88% occurring once and the leading ten covering 1.5% to 2%. Sequenced input: peripheral blood. These receptors came from a man between 65 and 85 years old with acute or convalescent COVID-19.

This sequence joins TRBV18 and TRBJ2-1; D is unclear. The germline V gene encodes CDR1 KGHSH and CDR2 LQKENI. This CDR3 is built from 12 residues. Deletions cut 5 bases from V and 13 bases from J, with 15 bases between. This chain's CDR3 is CASSSGGLNQFF. CDR3 DNA sequence: TGTGCCAGCTCATCTGGCGGCCTGAATCAGTTCTTC.

This clone was seen only a few times. The chain links TRBV19 to TRBJ1-5, with 7 bases lining up with TRBD1. This CDR3 has 14 residues. Germline assignment: CDR1 LNHDA and CDR2 SQIVND (reference sequence). The V gene end was trimmed by 2 bases and the J gene end by 3 bases; junction bases not matched to a gene: 1. The CDR3 loop reads CASSIRGHNQPQHF. The CDR3 nucleotides read TGTGCCAGTAGTATAAGGGGGCACAATCAGCCCCAGCATTTT.

This chain connects TRBV6-5 to TRBJ2-3; TRBD1 matches 9 bases. There are 15 residues in the CDR3. Germline V gene sequence: CDR1 MNHEY, CDR2 SVGAGI. The ends lost 5 bases at V and 5 bases at J; junction bases unmatched: 8. The CDR3 loop is CASSNRDREGDTQYF. The CDR3 DNA reads as TGTGCCAGCAGTAACCGGGACAGGGAGGGAGATACGCAGTATTTT.

The rearrangement joins TRBV3-1 (or the pseudogene TRBV3-2) to TRBJ1-2, with 12 bases fitting TRBD1. Germline assignment: CDR1 LGHDT and CDR2 YNNKEL (reference sequence). CDR3 length: 15 amino acids. V lost 0 bases, J lost 7 bases, and 3 bases stayed unmatched. The CDR3 bases are TGTGCCAGCAGCCAAGAAGGGACAGGGGGCTTTGGCTACACCTTC. Amino acid sequence: CASSQEGTGGFGYTF.

The rearrangement links TRBV11-3 to TRBJ2-1, with D possibly being TRBD2 (6 bases). The CDR3 has 15 residues. Trimming shortened V by 1 base and J by 4 bases, and 11 bases separated the two germline ends. Germline V lookup: CDR1 SGHNT, CDR2 YENEEA. The CDR3 sequence is CASSLAGEVYNEQFF. Written as DNA, the CDR3 is TGTGCCAGCAGCTTAGCGGGAGAGGTGTACAATGAGCAGTTCTTC.

The rearrangement uses TRBV10-1 and TRBJ1-2; no reliable D call. CDR3 length equals 13 residues. CDR1 is WNHNN, CDR2 SYGVQD, per germline (reference sequence). V was pared by 0 bases and J by 8 bases, with 10 bases between. CDR3 protein: CASSESRLRGYTF. The CDR3 DNA is TGCGCCAGCAGTGAGTCGAGACTGAGAGGCTACACCTTC.

V and J are TRBV20-1 and TRBJ2-7; possible D gene TRBD2, 5 bases. Germline loops: CDR1 DFQATT, CDR2 SNEGSKA (reference sequence). The CDR3 sequence is 14 residues long. Trimming cost V 3 bases and J 1 base, with 13 bases left between them. The CDR3 DNA sequence: TGCAGTGCTAGTTCGGCTAGCAGTTCCTACGAGCAGTACTTC. It is translated as CSASSASSSYEQYF.

The chain recombines TRBV10-1 with TRBJ2-7; 9 nucleotides align to TRBD1. CDR3 size: 14 residues. The trim removed 0 bases at V and 8 bases at J, leaving 5 bases unmatched. Per the germline V gene, CDR1 is WNHNN and CDR2 is SYGVQD (reference sequence). Here the CDR3 DNA reads TGCGCCAGCAGTGAGTCGGGACAGGGTTTCCAGCAGTACTTC. Protein sequence: CASSESGQGFQQYF.

V is TRBV30 and J is TRBJ1-1; TRBD1 matches at 11 bases. This CDR3 has 13 residues. Looked up from germline, CDR1 is GTSNPN and CDR2 is SVGIG (reference sequence). J lost 4 bases, V lost 5 bases, and 3 bases had no gene match. The CDR3 DNA is TGTGCCTGGGCGGGACAGGGGGGCACTGAAGCTTTCTTT. This encodes CAWAGQGGTEAFF. Full variable domain (missing parts from reference TRBV30 and TRBJ1-1): SQTIHQWPATLVQPVGSPLSLECTVEGTSNPNLYWYRQAAGRGLQLLFYSVGIGQISSEVPQNLSASRPQDRQFILSSKKLLLSDSGFYLCAWAGQGGTEAFFGQGTRLTVV.

The gene calls are TRBV5-5 and TRBJ1-1; 7 bases agree with TRBD1. Germline CDR1 reads SGHKS; CDR2 reads YYEKEE (reference sequence). V was pared by 0 bases and J by 4 bases, with 9 bases of the junction left unmatched. This CDR3 contains 16 residues. The CDR3 spells CASSLAFQAGGTEAFF. CDR3 DNA: TGTGCCAGCAGCTTGGCCTTCCAGGCAGGGGGCACTGAAGCTTTCTTT.

The chain uses TRBV18 and TRBJ1-6, with D unclear. From germline, CDR1 is KGHSH and CDR2 LQKENI. The CDR3 sequence is 15 residues long. V was pared by 6 bases and J by 5 bases, with 14 bases between. CDR3 sequence: CASSQKREDNSPLHF. The CDR3 nucleotides read TGTGCCAGCTCTCAAAAGCGAGAGGATAATTCACCCCTCCACTTT.